The T cell receptor beta chain under discussion was sequenced for a study of blood T cell repertoires in COVID-19. Looking at the study overall: The study drew acute and convalescent COVID-19 samples from the United States, Italy and Spain. Sources were T cells, B-cell-depleted T cells, or PBMCs; the material itself was cDNA or gDNA.

Per the authors' pipeline: Reference gene primer amplification gave nucleated cell count estimates. Only in-frame clones appear in the TCRdb table, and some are missing; sequencing was by immunoSEQ multiplex PCR. The DNA was the basis for D and trimming; V, J and clone size are from that table. The data contain 200,000 or so clones, 65% to 85% of them singletons. The sequenced sample was peripheral blood. This receptor was taken from a woman in her twenties or thirties with acute or convalescent COVID-19.

CDR3 bases: TGTGCCAGCTCAAGCGGACAGGGTACTAATGAAAAACTGTTTTTT. Translating gives CASSSGQGTNEKLFF. This chain joins TRBV18 and TRBJ1-4; 8 bases line up with TRBD1. Germline V lookup: CDR1 KGHSH, CDR2 LQKENI. Germline trimming cut 5 bases from V and 2 bases from J; bases unmatched to any gene: 4. The CDR3 has 15 residues.